This T cell receptor (beta chain) was obtained from a study of CD8 T cells in Susac syndrome. Random hexamers primed reverse transcription of about 0.45 to 1 ug RNA. It was immunoSEQ multiplex PCR that amplified TCR beta CDR3 across 54 Vbeta and 13 Jbeta. Each CDR3 protein is one row after TCRdb ran MiXCR on the immunoSEQ multiplex PCR reads. The data hold just under 150,000 distinct CDR3 sequences, with approximately 94% observed a single time. The study sequenced TCR beta in blood CD8+ and CD4+ T cells. Healthy donors matched for age and sex were used as controls. The CD8+ and CD4+ T cells were negatively isolated, with the TEMRA cells enriched by FACS. The CDR3 has 19 amino acids. CDR1 is LNHDA and CDR2 is SQIVND in the germline V gene (reference sequence). The V and J ends lost 7 bases and 6 bases, in that order; junction bases with no gene match: 19.

This TCR was sampled from a human donor in good health. Sequencing input: CD4+ T cells from PBMCs. The chain joins TRBV19 to TRBJ2-1; 12 nucleotides match TRBD2. CDR3 DNA: TGTGCCAGTAAGGCGGGACTAGCGGGTCCGGACCATCAGCGCAATGAGCAGTTCTTC. Translated: CASKAGLAGPDHQRNEQFF.